This TCR beta chain was identified in a study of shared clonotypes between healthy human individuals. The V gene's germline CDR1 is MRHNA and CDR2 SNTAGT. The CDR3 length is 13 residues. V was pared by 6 bases and J by 6 bases, with 7 bases of the junction left unmatched. A CD45RA+ naive subset and a CD45RA-negative memory subset were split from CD4+ cells. Template for every sorted-subset replicate PCR totaled 150 to 250 ng DNA, approximately 30,000 T cell genomes. Method: immunoSEQ multiplex PCR; TCRdb's copy keeps in-frame clones and lacks some. The sample has approximately 2.1 million clones; roughly 93% are singletons.

This TCR was sampled from a man aged 18 to 35 in good health. Some clones in this sample may be carry-over from other donors' samples. The chain recombines TRBV6-4 with TRBJ2-7, with 8 bases lining up with TRBD2. Sequenced input: naive CD4+ T cells from PBMCs. As for subset: CD45RA+ positively selected. This CDR3 reads CASSDREGLEQYF. The DNA for the CDR3 is TGTGCCAGCAGCGACCGGGAGGGCCTCGAGCAGTACTTC.